The rows below give T cell receptor beta chains drawn from one sample of a study of regulatory T cells in long-lasting Graves disease. TCRdb redid the calling of the multiplex PCR reads with MiXCR, one entry per CDR3 protein. This sample has over 650,000 distinct CDR3 sequences; 30% occur once, and the top ten carry roughly 40%. This material consisted of peripheral blood mononuclear cells (PBMCs), taken when the disease was refractory, from a patient treated with antithyroid drugs. The receptors come from a female donor with Graves disease. Both conserved end residues are part of each CDR3. Only part of the rows carry a size: once, few, many, or a class if the clone is expanded.

TRBJ1-3 TRBV27 - CASSSSDRLGGNTIYF
TRBJ1-1 TRBV12-3/TRBV12-4 many CASGLAYPNTEAFF
TRBJ2-7 TRBV27 few CASSLKRYKRSYEQYF
TRBJ2-5 TRBV24-1 few CATQGGEETQYF
TRBJ2-5 TRBV24-1 - CATSDSSSQETQYF
TRBJ1-1 TRBV12-3/TRBV12-4 - CASSPVQGSNTEASF
TRBJ2-7 TRBV20-1 few CSAKGLAYEQYF
TRBJ1-2 TRBV3-1 - CASSRTRSNGYTF
TRBJ2-7 TRBV6-1 few CASTSSGSYEQYF
TRBJ1-1 TRBV28 many CASSPDRVRTEAFF
TRBJ2-1 TRBV28 few CASSSRTGSSYNEQFF
TRBJ1-2 TRBV14 - CASSQGTGAGGYTF
TRBJ1-1 TRBV5-6 - CASSSVGTFGSTEAFF
TRBJ1-1 TRBV2 few CASRETGVGMNTEAFF
TRBJ1-4 TRBV7-9 - CASTNSPGRGTPNEKLFF
TRBJ1-2 TRBV5-1 - CASSLDLGQVDGYTF
TRBJ1-2 TRBV27 - CASSSKQQGNYGYTF
TRBJ2-1 TRBV5-1 - CASSLEGLAGERGEFF
TRBJ2-1 TRBV15 - CATSRLPSGRANEQFF
TRBJ1-1 TRBV7-9 - CASSMNPGATEAFF
TRBJ1-1 TRBV7-2 many CASSSTGFSAFF